These 9 T cell receptor beta chains share one sample of origin, sequenced in a study of low-dose radiotherapy and immunotherapy resistance in tumors. Primers targeting TRAV and TRBV primed first-strand cDNA, covering alpha and beta chains. Both a constant-region primer and a V-primer adapter served to amplify TCRs across roughly 21 PCR cycles. TCRdb processed the reads anew with MiXCR; each CDR3 protein has one entry. Seen here are 35,000 to 50,000 distinct CDR3 sequences, about 25% observed once, and the top ten hold around 10%. The sample's time point: after trial treatment. Treatment denoted: LDRT plus nivolumab, ipilimumab, low-dose cyclophosphamide and aspirin (RACIN trial). Here the sequenced sample was PBMCs, taken after low-dose radiotherapy plus immunotherapy. These receptors were taken from a male donor with prostate cancer.

Regarding this clonotype: A read error is likely here: a far larger clone is one base away. This chain connects TRBV10-3 to TRBJ2-1; D not certain. The CDR3 totals 10 residues. CDR1 is ENHRY, CDR2 SYGVKD, per germline. V was cut by 10 bases and J by 10 bases, with 11 bases left in between. The chain's CDR3 is CATYSYEQFF. The CDR3 nucleotides are TGTGCCACCTACTCCTACGAGCAGTTCTTC.

In regard to this clonotype: A single base is all that separates this from a far larger clone, so a read error is likely. The genes are TRBV4-2 and TRBJ2-1, with 9 positions matching TRBD1. The CDR3 runs 15 residues. The germline V gene encodes CDR1 LGHNA and CDR2 YNFKEQ. The J segment lost 10 bases and the V segment lost 1 base, leaving 8 bases of the junction unmatched. The CDR3 here is CASSQAQGQGYEQFF. CDR3 DNA sequence: TGTGCCAGCAGCCAAGCCCAGGGACAGGGCTACGAGCAGTTCTTC.

Remarks on this clonotype: With a far larger clone one base away, a read error is the likely cause. V is TRBV6-5 and J is TRBJ2-7; D unresolved. The CDR3 totals 13 residues. In germline, CDR1 is MNHEY, CDR2 SVGAGI. The V gene lost 5 bases and the J gene lost 4 bases, with 12 bases spanning the gap. The CDR3 here is CASSTTVLYEQYF. The CDR3 nucleotides are TGTGCCAGCAGTACGACCGTTTTATACGAGCAGTACTTC.

The chain combines TRBV6-6 with TRBJ2-2; possible D gene TRBD1, 6 bases. The CDR3 loop spans 15 amino acids. Trimming removed 1 base from V and 3 bases from J, with 9 bases in between. CDR1 MNHNY and CDR2 SVGAGI come from the germline V gene (reference sequence). CDR3 DNA: TGTGCCAGCAGTTACTTGGGACATTACACCGGGGAGCTGTTTTTT. Translating it yields CASSYLGHYTGELFF.

This clonotype was recorded many times. The gene calls are TRBV15 and TRBJ2-7, with D perhaps matching TRBD2 (6 bases). V gave up 1 base and J gave up 1 base, with 14 bases separating them. This CDR3 is 16 amino acids long. Germline V gene sequence: CDR1 LNHNV, CDR2 YYDKDF (reference sequence). CDR3 residues: CATSRVASAFSYEQYF. Here the CDR3 DNA reads TGTGCCACCAGCAGAGTCGCTAGCGCTTTTTCCTACGAGCAGTACTTC.

This clonotype was recorded at least ten times. The chain couples TRBV11-2 to TRBJ2-1, with a weak D call TRBD1 (5 bases). This CDR3 has 15 residues. CDR1 is SGHAT, CDR2 FQNNGV, per germline. Trimming took off 5 bases at V and 0 bases at J, with 11 bases between the two ends. CDR3: CASSPRDSSYNEQFF. CDR3 nucleotide sequence: TGTGCCAGCAGCCCCAGGGATAGCTCCTACAATGAGCAGTTCTTC. Combining the CDR3 with reference TRBV11-2 and TRBJ2-1 gives the whole variable domain EAGVAQSPRYKIIEKRQSVAFWCNPISGHATLYWYQQILGQGPKLLIQFQNNGVVDDSQLPKDRFSAERLKGVDSTLKIQPAKLEDSAVYLCASSPRDSSYNEQFFGPGTRLTVL.

At least ten counts were recorded for this clonotype. V usage is TRBV7-9 and J usage is TRBJ1-1, with unresolved D. The CDR3 totals 15 residues. The germline gives CDR1 SEHNR, CDR2 FQNEAQ (reference sequence). Trimming removed 2 bases from V and 2 bases from J, with 12 bases in between. CDR3 nucleotides: TGTGCCAGCAGCTTATTAACTTATCACAACACTGAAGCTTTCTTT. It encodes CASSLLTYHNTEAFF.

On this clonotype itself: A read error is likely here: a far larger clone is one base away. The V and J genes are TRBV7-8 and TRBJ2-5; 7 bases map to TRBD2. The germline V gene encodes CDR1 SGHVS and CDR2 FQNEAQ. CDR3 size: 15 residues. CDR3 residues: CDSSLVLARQETQYF. CDR3 bases: TGTGACAGCAGCCTGGTACTAGCGCGTCAAGAGACCCAGTACTTC. The complete variable domain, with remaining parts taken from reference TRBV7-8 and TRBJ2-5, reads GAGVSQSPRYKVAKRGQDVALRCDPISGHVSLFWYQQALGQGPEFLTYFQNEAQLDKSGLPSDRFFAERPEGSVSTLKIQRTQQEDSAVYLCDSSLVLARQETQYFGPGTRLLVL.

The gene calls are TRBV4-1 and TRBJ2-5; 7 bases match TRBD1. J was trimmed by 1 base and V by 0 bases; bases with no gene match: 5. The V gene's germline CDR1 is MGHRA and CDR2 YSYEKL. CDR3 size: 16 residues. The CDR3 is CASSQDRGQIQETQYF. The CDR3 DNA reads TGCGCCAGCAGCCAAGATAGGGGACAGATCCAAGAGACCCAGTACTTC.